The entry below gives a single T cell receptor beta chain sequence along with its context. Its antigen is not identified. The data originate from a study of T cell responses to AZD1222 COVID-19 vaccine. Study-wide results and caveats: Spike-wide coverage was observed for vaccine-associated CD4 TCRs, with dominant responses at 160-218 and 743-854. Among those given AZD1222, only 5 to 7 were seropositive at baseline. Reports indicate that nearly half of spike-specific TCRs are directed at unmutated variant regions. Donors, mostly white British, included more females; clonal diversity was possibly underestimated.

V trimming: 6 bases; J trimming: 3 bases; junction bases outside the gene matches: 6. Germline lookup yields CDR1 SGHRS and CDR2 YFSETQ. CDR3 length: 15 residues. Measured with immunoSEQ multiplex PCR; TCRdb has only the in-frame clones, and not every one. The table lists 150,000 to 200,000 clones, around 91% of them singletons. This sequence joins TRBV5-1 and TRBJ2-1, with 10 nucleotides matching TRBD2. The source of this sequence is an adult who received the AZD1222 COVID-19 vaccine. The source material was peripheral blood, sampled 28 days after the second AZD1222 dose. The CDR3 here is CASTTEREGYNEQFF. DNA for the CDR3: TGCGCCAGCACAACCGAGCGGGAGGGCTACAATGAGCAGTTCTTC. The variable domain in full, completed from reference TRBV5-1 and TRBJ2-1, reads KAGVTQTPRYLIKTRGQQVTLSCSPISGHRSVSWYQQTPGQGLQFLFEYFSETQRNKGNFPGRFSGRQFSNSRSEMNVSTLELGDSALYLCASTTEREGYNEQFFGPGTRLTVL.